The clone carrying this TCR beta chain was observed at least ten times. Its antigen is unknown. The sample originates from a study of metastatic and nonmetastatic thyroid tumors. At the level of the study: Repertoires of blood and of tissue (tumor or nodule) from malignant and benign thyroid patients were compared.

Study results and limitations: A significant increase in TCR beta diversity was reportedly seen in malignant thyroid tumors relative to benign nodules, in blood and tumor.

CDR3 size: 13 residues. The germline V gene has CDR1 SGHKS and CDR2 YYEKEE (reference sequence). Between the trimmed V and J ends, which lost 4 bases and 4 bases, there was a span of 11 bases. Until they underwent thyroid surgery, no patient had received any treatment. Original analysis: Between-group CDR3 differences, defined by clinicopathological status, yielded a distant-metastasis classifier for papillary thyroid cancer. TCRdb re-clonotyped the PCR reads via MiXCR. The authors' filters were not applied to this entry. There are about 28,000 clones in the sample; 16% occur only once, and around 4.5% lies in the top ten.

The source is a female donor with papillary thyroid cancer or a benign thyroid nodule (not recorded which). Some clones in this sample may be carry-over from other donors' samples. The chain is built from TRBV5-5 and TRBJ1-1; D remains unclear. The sequenced sample was blood. The CDR3 spells CASSKDPPTEAFF. The DNA of the CDR3 is TGTGCCAGCAGCAAAGATCCCCCCACTGAAGCTTTCTTT.